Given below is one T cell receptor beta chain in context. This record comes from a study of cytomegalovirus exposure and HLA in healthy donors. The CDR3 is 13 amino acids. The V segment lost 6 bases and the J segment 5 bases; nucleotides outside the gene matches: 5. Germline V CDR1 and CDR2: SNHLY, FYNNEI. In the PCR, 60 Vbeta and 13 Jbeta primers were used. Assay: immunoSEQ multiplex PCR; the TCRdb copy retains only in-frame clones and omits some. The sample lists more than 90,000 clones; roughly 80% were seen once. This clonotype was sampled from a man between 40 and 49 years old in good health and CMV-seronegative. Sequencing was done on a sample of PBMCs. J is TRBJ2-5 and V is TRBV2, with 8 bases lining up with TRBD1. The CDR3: CASSWDRLETQYF. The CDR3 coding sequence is TGTGCCAGCAGCTGGGACAGGTTGGAGACCCAGTACTTC.